This TCR beta chain was profiled in a study of blood T cell repertoires in COVID-19. Study as a whole: The origin of the acute and convalescent COVID-19 samples was the United States, Italy and Spain. PBMCs, B-cell-depleted T cells, or T cells were the source of the cDNA or gDNA that made up the material.

Some clones are missing from TCRdb's copy, which holds only in-frame ones; the method was immunoSEQ multiplex PCR. The sample consists of a few hundred thousand clones, about 88% of them appearing once. V lost 3 bases to trimming and J lost 4 bases; unmatched junction nucleotides: 10. Germline-derived CDR1 and CDR2 are KGHSH and LQKENI. The CDR3 is 16 residues long. The sample comprised peripheral blood. The receptor was derived from a woman between 50 and 59 years old with COVID-19, enrolled during active disease. The J gene is TRBJ1-2, the V gene TRBV18, with 8 bases aligning to TRBD1. CDR3 amino acids: CASSPTTGAEGYGYTF. The CDR3 DNA follows: TGTGCCAGCTCACCTACGACAGGGGCCGAGGGCTATGGCTACACCTTC. Looking up the rest from reference TRBV18 and TRBJ1-2 gives the full variable domain: NAGVMQNPRHLVRRRGQEARLRCSPMKGHSHVYWYRQLPEEGLKFMVYLQKENIIDESGMPKERFSAEFPKEGPSILRIQQVVRGDSAAYFCASSPTTGAEGYGYTFGSGTRLTVV.